A single sample is the source of the 10 T cell receptor beta chains below, sequenced in a study of blood T cell repertoires in COVID-19. Some clones are missing from TCRdb's copy, which holds only in-frame ones; the method was immunoSEQ multiplex PCR. The table lists about 160,000 clones, 86% of them singletons. Sequencing was done on a sample of peripheral blood. The receptors originated from a woman aged 70 to 79 with acute or convalescent COVID-19.

The chain uses TRBV28 and TRBJ2-7, with a tentative D call TRBD1 (6 bases). Trimming left V 5 bases short and J 1 base short, with 12 bases between. This CDR3 is 14 amino acids long. The germline CDR1 and CDR2 sequences are MDHEN and SYDVKM. CDR3 protein: CASSIPGVSYEQYF. CDR3 DNA sequence: TGTGCCAGCAGTATACCAGGGGTATCCTACGAGCAGTACTTC. The full variable domain, its missing parts supplied by reference TRBV28 and TRBJ2-7, is DVKVTQSSRYLVKRTGEKVFLECVQDMDHENMFWYRQDPGLGLRLIYFSYDVKMKEKGDIPEGYSVSREKKERFSLILESASTNQTSMYLCASSIPGVSYEQYFGPGTRLTVT.

The gene calls are TRBV6-5 and TRBJ2-3; D is perhaps TRBD2 (5 bases). Germline values: CDR1 MNHEY, CDR2 SVGAGI. This CDR3 spans 15 amino acids. Trimming pared 6 bases from V and 2 bases from J, leaving 15 bases between. The CDR3 spells CASSPEGLSTDTQYF. The CDR3 DNA sequence: TGTGCCAGCAGCCCCGAGGGTTTATCCACAGATACGCAGTATTTT.

This clone appeared a few times. V usage is TRBV30 and J usage is TRBJ1-2; the match to TRBD1 covers 8 bases. Germline V lookup: CDR1 GTSNPN, CDR2 SVGIG (reference sequence). This CDR3 has 16 residues. V lost 3 bases and J lost 5; bases outside the gene matches: 14. The CDR3 region is CAWSTYSGTGAYGYTF. The CDR3 DNA reads as TGTGCCTGGAGCACATACTCCGGGACAGGAGCTTATGGCTACACCTTC.

This clone was counted once. The chain uses TRBV18 and TRBJ1-2, with a tentative D call TRBD1 (6 bases). Trimming stripped 4 bases from V and 4 bases from J, with 10 bases between. CDR1 KGHSH and CDR2 LQKENI come from the germline V gene. This CDR3 region has 13 residues. The CDR3 nucleotides are TGTGCCAGCTCACGAACAGGGTCCTATGGCTACACCTTC. Amino acids: CASSRTGSYGYTF. The full variable domain, in which reference TRBV18 and TRBJ1-2 provide the parts outside the CDR3, is NAGVMQNPRHLVRRRGQEARLRCSPMKGHSHVYWYRQLPEEGLKFMVYLQKENIIDESGMPKERFSAEFPKEGPSILRIQQVVRGDSAAYFCASSRTGSYGYTFGSGTRLTVV.

The chain couples TRBV5-1 to TRBJ1-1; a weak D match, TRBD1 (6 bases). V was pared by 4 bases and J by 4 bases, with 11 bases between. The CDR3 covers 13 residues. Germline V lookup: CDR1 SGHRS, CDR2 YFSETQ. CDR3 bases: TGCGCCAGCAGCCGGCAACAGGGCACTGAAGCTTTCTTT. Translating gives CASSRQQGTEAFF.

This clone was detected only a few times. The chain recombines TRBV11-2 with TRBJ2-3; tentative D call: TRBD1 (6 bases). V lost 3 bases and J 5 bases, leaving 12 bases between the germline ends. CDR3 length: 14 residues. The germline V gene has CDR1 SGHAT and CDR2 FQNNGV. DNA of the CDR3: TGTGCCAGCAGCTTTAACAGGGCGCAAGATACGCAGTATTTT. Its protein is CASSFNRAQDTQYF. The entire variable domain, with the rest obtained from reference TRBV11-2 and TRBJ2-3, is as follows: EAGVAQSPRYKIIEKRQSVAFWCNPISGHATLYWYQQILGQGPKLLIQFQNNGVVDDSQLPKDRFSAERLKGVDSTLKIQPAKLEDSAVYLCASSFNRAQDTQYFGPGTRLTVL.

The chain couples TRBV19 to TRBJ1-2, with TRBD1 identical over 11 bases. CDR3 length: 15 residues. Germline CDR1 and CDR2: LNHDA and SQIVND (reference sequence). J was trimmed by 7 bases and V by 6 bases; bases with no gene match: 10. The CDR3: CASRTPGTGGGGYTF. For the CDR3, the DNA is TGTGCCAGTAGGACTCCCGGGACAGGGGGAGGTGGCTACACCTTC.

This chain connects TRBV18 to TRBJ1-2; the D gene is possibly TRBD1 (6 bases). The length of the CDR3 is 15 residues. The germline V and J ends were trimmed by 6 bases and 0 bases, with 14 bases remaining between them. CDR1 is KGHSH, CDR2 LQKENI, per germline. The CDR3 here is CASSPDRITNYGYTF. The CDR3 DNA reads TGTGCCAGCTCCCCAGACAGGATAACTAACTATGGCTACACCTTC.

The chain combines TRBV14 with TRBJ2-2; 12 bases agree with TRBD2. Trimming cost V 3 bases and J 7 bases; bases outside gene matches: 6. Germline CDR1 is SGHDN and CDR2 is FVKESK. The CDR3 contains 16 residues. CDR3 sequence reads: CASSHWTSGNGGELFF. In nucleotides, the CDR3 is TGTGCCAGCAGCCATTGGACTAGCGGGAATGGCGGGGAGCTGTTTTTT.

CDR3 sequence reads: CASSRRQNSGANVLTF. The CDR3 DNA is TGTGCCAGCAGCCGTCGACAGAACTCTGGGGCCAACGTCCTGACTTTC. The V gene is TRBV27, the J gene TRBJ2-6, with D possibly being TRBD1 (5 bases). Between the trimmed V and J ends, which lost 6 bases and 0 bases, there was a span of 12 bases. The CDR3 covers 16 residues. Germline CDR1 reads MNHEY; CDR2 reads SMNVEV (reference sequence).